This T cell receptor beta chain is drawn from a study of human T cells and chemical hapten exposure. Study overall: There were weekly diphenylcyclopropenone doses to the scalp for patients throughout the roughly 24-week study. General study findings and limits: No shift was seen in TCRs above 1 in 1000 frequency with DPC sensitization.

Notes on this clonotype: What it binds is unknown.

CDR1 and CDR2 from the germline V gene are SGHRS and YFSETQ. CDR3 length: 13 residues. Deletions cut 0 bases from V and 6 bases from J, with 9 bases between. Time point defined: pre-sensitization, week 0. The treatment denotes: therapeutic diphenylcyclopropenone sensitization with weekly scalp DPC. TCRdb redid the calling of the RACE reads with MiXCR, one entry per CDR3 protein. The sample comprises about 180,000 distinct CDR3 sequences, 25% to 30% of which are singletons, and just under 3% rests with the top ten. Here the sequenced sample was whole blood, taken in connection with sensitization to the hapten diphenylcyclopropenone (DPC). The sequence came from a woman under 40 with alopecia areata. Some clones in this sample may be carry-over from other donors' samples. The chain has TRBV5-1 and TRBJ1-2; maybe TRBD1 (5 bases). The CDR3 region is CASSLGQMNGYTF. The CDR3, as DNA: TGCGCCAGCAGCTTGGGACAGATGAATGGCTACACCTTC.